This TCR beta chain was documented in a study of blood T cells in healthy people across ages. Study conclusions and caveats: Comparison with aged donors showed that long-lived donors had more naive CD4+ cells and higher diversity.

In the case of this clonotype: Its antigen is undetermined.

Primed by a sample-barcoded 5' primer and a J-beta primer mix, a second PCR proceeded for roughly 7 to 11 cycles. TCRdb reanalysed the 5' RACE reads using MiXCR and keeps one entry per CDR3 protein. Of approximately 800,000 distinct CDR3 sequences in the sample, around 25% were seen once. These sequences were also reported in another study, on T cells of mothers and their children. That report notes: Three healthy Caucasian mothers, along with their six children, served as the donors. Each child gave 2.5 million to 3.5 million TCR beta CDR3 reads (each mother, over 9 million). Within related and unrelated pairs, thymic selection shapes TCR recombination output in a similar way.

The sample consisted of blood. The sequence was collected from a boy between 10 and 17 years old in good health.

CDR3 sequence reads: CASSQGKEEKLFF. The CDR3 DNA follows: TGTGCCAGCAGCCAGGGGAAGGAGGAAAAACTGTTTTTT. The chain carries TRBV5-5 and TRBJ1-4; maybe TRBD1 (6 bases). V lost 4 bases to trimming and J lost 8 bases, with 12 bases between them. The V gene's germline CDR1 is SGHKS and CDR2 YYEKEE (reference sequence). CDR3 length: 13 amino acids.